This T cell receptor beta chain was obtained from a study of blood T cell repertoires in COVID-19. Overall study context: The study drew acute and convalescent COVID-19 samples from the United States, Italy and Spain. PBMCs, B-cell-depleted T cells, or T cells provided the cDNA or gDNA that made up the material.

CDR3 size: 15 residues. The V and J ends lost 6 bases and 0 bases respectively, with 15 bases between them. From germline, CDR1 is MNHNY and CDR2 SVGAGI (reference sequence). The protocol was immunoSEQ multiplex PCR, while the TCRdb copy is restricted to in-frame clones and leaves out a portion. The table has under 200,000 clones, about four fifths seen once. The sample comprised peripheral blood. The receptor was isolated from a man aged 18 to 35 with active or convalescent COVID-19. The chain recombines TRBV6-6 with TRBJ2-7, with D tentatively TRBD2 (6 bases). CDR3 loop: CASSPLAQSSYEQYF. The CDR3 DNA reads as TGTGCCAGCAGCCCCCTAGCGCAATCCTCCTACGAGCAGTACTTC.